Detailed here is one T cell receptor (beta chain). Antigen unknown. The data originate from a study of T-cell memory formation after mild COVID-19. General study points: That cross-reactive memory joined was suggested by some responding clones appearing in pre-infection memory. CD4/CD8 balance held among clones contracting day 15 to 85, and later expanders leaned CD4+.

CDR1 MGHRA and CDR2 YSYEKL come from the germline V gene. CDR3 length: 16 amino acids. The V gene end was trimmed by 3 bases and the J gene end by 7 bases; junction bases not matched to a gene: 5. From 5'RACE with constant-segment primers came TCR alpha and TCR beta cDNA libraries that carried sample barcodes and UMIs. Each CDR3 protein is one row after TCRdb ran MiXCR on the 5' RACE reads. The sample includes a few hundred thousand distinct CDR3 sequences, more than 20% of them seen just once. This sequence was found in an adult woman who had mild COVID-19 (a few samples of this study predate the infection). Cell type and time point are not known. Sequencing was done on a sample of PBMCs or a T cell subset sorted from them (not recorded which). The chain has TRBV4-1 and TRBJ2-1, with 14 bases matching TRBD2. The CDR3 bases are TGCGCCAGCAGCCAGACTAGCGGGGGGGCCGATAATGAGCAGTTCTTC. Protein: CASSQTSGGADNEQFF.